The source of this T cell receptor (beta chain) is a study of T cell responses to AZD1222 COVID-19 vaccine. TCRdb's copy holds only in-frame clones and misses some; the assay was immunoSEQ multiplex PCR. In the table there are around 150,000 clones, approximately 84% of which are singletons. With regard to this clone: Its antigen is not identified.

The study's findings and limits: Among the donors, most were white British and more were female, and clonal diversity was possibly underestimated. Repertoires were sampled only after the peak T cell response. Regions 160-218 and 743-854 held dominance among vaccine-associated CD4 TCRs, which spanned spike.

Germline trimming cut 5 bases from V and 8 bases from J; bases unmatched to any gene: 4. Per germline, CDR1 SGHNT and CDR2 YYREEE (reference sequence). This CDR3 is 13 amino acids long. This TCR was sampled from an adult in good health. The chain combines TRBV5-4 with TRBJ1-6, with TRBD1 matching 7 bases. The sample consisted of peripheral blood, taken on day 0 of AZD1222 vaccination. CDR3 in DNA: TGTGCCAGCAGAAGGGGGCCTGATTCACCCCTCCACTTT. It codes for CASRRGPDSPLHF.